The text below deals with one TCR beta chain. Its antigen is still unknown. The data are from a study of T cell repertoires in cytomegalovirus infection. Using its own MiXCR run on the reads, TCRdb lists one record per CDR3 protein. This table holds about 770,000 distinct CDR3 sequences, roughly 29% found once. This CDR3 spans 12 amino acids. CDR1 and CDR2 (germline): SGHVT, SQSDAQ. The V end was cut by 9 bases, the J end by 7 bases, with 15 bases between. This sample comprised cultured CD8+ T cells from PBMCs, obtained from culture after CMV antigen stimulation. The origin of this receptor is a human donor in good health (CMV status not recorded). Some clones in this sample may be carry-over from other donors' samples. This chain links TRBV7-4 with TRBJ1-2, with D perhaps matching TRBD1 (6 bases). The CDR3 sequence is CARDSFSSGYTF. CDR3 coding DNA: TGTGCCAGGGACAGTTTTTCGTCTGGCTACACCTTC.